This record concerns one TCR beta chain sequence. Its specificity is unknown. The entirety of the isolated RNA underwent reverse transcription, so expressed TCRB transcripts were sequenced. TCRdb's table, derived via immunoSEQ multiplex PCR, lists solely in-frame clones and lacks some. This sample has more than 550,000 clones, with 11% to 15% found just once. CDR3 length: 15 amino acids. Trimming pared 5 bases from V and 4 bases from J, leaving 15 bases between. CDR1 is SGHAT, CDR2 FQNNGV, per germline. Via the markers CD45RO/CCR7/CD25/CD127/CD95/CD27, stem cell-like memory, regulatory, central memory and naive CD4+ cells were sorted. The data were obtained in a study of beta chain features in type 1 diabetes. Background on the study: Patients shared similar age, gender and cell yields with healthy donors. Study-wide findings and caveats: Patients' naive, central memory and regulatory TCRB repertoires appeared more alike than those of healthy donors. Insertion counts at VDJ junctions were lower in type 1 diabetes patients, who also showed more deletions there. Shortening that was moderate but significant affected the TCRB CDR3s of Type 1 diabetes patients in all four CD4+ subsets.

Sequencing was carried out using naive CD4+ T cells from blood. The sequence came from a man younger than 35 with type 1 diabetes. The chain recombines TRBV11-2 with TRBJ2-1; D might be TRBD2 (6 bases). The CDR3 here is CASSRVGGEYNEQFF. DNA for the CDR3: TGTGCCAGCAGCCGGGTCGGGGGAGAATACAATGAGCAGTTCTTC.